This T cell receptor beta chain was sequenced for a study of T-cell reconstitution after alpha-beta-depleted transplantation in children. This sample's TCRbeta library carried unique molecular identifier barcodes. Each CDR3 protein gets one entry after TCRdb re-called the PCR reads with MiXCR. The table has roughly 790,000 distinct CDR3 sequences, around 17% seen once; the top ten hold around 4.5%. Looked up from germline, CDR1 is SGHRS and CDR2 is YFSETQ. The V gene lost 0 bases and the J gene lost 0 bases, with 7 bases spanning the gap. The CDR3 is 15 residues long. The J gene is TRBJ1-3, the V gene TRBV5-1; a possible D gene is TRBD1 (5 bases). Sample: PBMCs, mostly from graft donor cells, taken 360 days after TCRalphabeta/CD19-depleted stem cell transplant. This clonotype originated in a male patient younger than 18 who had a stem cell transplant for acute lymphoblastic leukemia, so the T cells may come from the graft donor. The CDR3 bases are TGCGCCAGCAGCTTGGAGGGGTACTCTGGAAACACCATATATTTT. Its protein is CASSLEGYSGNTIYF.